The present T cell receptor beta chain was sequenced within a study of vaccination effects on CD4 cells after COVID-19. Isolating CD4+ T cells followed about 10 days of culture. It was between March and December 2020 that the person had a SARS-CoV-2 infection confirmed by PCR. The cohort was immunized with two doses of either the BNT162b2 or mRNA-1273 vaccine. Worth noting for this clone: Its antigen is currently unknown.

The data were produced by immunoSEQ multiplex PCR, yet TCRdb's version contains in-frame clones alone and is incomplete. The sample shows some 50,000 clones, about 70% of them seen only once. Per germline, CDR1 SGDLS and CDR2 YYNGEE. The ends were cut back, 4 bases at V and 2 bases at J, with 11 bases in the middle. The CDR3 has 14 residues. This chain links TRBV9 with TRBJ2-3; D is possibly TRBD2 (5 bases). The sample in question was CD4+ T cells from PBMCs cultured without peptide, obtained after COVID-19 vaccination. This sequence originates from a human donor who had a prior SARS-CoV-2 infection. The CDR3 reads CASSPARATDTQYF. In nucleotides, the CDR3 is TGTGCCAGCAGCCCCGCGCGGGCCACAGATACGCAGTATTTT. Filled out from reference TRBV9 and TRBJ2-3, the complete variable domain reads DSGVTQTPKHLITATGQRVTLRCSPRSGDLSVYWYQQSLDQGLQFLIQYYNGEERAKGNILERFSAQQFPDLHSELNLSSLELGDSALYFCASSPARATDTQYFGPGTRLTVL.